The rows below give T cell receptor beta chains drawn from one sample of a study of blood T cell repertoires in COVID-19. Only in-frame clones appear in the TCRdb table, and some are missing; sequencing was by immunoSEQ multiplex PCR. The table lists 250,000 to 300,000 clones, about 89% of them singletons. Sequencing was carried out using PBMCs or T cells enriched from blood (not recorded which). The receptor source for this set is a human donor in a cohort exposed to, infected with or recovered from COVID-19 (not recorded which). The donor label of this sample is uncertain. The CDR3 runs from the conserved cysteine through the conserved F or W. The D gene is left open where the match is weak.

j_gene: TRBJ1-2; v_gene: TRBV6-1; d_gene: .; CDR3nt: TGTGCCAGCAGTGAAGATTTTGCGGCACTCTACAACTATGGCTACACCTTC; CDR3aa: CASSEDFAALYNYGYTF
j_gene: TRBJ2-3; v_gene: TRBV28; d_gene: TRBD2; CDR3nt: TGTGCCAGCAGTTCCCTAGCGGGGGGGCGGGTAGATACGCAGTATTTT; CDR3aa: CASSSLAGGRVDTQYF
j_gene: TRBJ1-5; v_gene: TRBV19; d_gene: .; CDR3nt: TGTGCCAGTAGTAGACAGTACAATCAGCCCCAGCATTTT; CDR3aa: CASSRQYNQPQHF
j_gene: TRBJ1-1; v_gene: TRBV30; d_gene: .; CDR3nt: TGTGCCTGGACACCAGTTGGACAGGAAGCTTTCTTT; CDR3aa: CAWTPVGQEAFF
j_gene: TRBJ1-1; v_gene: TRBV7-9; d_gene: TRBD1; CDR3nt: TGTGCCAGCAGCGGACAGGGACAGGGGGGGACTGAAGCTTTCTTT; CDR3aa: CASSGQGQGGTEAFF
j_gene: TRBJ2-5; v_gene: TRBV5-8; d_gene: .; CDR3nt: TGTGCCAGCGAACCCCAATTCGAGACTCCCCTAGAAGGGACCCAGTACTTC; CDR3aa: CASEPQFETPLEGTQYF
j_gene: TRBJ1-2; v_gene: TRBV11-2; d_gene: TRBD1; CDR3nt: TGTGCCAGCAGACCCGGGACAGGCCCTTACACCTTC; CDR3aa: CASRPGTGPYTF
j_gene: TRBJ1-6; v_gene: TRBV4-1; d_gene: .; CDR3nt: TGCGCCAGCAGCCAAGACCCCAGGGATAGGAATTCACCCCTCCACTTT; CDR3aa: CASSQDPRDRNSPLHF
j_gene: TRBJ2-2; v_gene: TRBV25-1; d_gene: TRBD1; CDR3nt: TGTGCCAGCAGCCCAGATCCGACAGGGCGGACCGGGGAGCTGTTTTTT; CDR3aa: CASSPDPTGRTGELFF
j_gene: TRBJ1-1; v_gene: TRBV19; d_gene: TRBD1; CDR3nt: TGTGCCAGTAGTTGGGGACAGGGTGTTCGAACTGAAGCTTTCTTT; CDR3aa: CASSWGQGVRTEAFF
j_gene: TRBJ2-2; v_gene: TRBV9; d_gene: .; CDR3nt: TGTGCCAGCAGCCCCCTAGAGGGCACCGGGGAGCTGTTTTTT; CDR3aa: CASSPLEGTGELFF
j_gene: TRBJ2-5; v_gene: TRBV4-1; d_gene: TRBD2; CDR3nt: TGCGCCAGCAGTAGAATAGCGGGGGGGAAAGAGACCCAGTACTTC; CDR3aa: CASSRIAGGKETQYF
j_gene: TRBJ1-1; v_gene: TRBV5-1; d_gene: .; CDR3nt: TGCGCCAGCAGCTTGGGGGTGGGCAGGGGAACTGAAGCTTTCTTT; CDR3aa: CASSLGVGRGTEAFF
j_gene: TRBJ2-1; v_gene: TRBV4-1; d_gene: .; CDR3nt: TGCGCCAGCAGTGGATGGCGGGGGCGAAACAATGAGCAGTTCTTC; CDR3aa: CASSGWRGRNNEQFF
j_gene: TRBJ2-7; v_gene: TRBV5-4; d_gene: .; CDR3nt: TGTGCCAGCAGCTTCGGACGGGGATCCTACGAGCAGTACTTC; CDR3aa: CASSFGRGSYEQYF
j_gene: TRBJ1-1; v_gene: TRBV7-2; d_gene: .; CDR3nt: TGTGCCAGCAGCTTAGTAGCCGGGACACAGGGCACTGAAGCTTTCTTT; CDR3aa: CASSLVAGTQGTEAFF
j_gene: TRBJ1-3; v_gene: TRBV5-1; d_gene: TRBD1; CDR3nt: TGCGCCAGCAGCTTGGGTCAGGGGGCAGCTGGAAACACCATATATTTT; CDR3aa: CASSLGQGAAGNTIYF
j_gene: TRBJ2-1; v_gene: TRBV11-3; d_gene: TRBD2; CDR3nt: TGTGCCAGCAGCGTTGGGACTAGCGGGGGAGATGAGCAGTTCTTC; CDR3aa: CASSVGTSGGDEQFF
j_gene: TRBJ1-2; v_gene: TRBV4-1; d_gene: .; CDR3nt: TGCGCCAGCAGCCAGATGAGGGGGGGGACTCTTTATGGCTACACCTTC; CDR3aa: CASSQMRGGTLYGYTF
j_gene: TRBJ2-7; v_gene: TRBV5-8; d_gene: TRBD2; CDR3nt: TGTGCCAGCAGCTCGGGGGGTGGAGGGGCCCCACATACCTACGAGCAGTACTTC; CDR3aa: CASSSGGGGAPHTYEQYF
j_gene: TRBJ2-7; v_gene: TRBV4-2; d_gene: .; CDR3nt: TGTGCCAGCAGCCAAGGCACTAACTACGAGCAGTACTTC; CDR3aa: CASSQGTNYEQYF
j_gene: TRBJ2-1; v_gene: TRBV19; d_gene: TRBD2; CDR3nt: TGTGCCAGTAGTACTAGCGGGAACAATGAGCAGTTCTTC; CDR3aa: CASSTSGNNEQFF
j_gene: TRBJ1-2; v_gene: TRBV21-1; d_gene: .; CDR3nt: TGTGCCAGCAGCCTGGCTGGCAGCTATGGCTACACCTTC; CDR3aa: CASSLAGSYGYTF
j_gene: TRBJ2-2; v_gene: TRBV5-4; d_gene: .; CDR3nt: TGTGCCAGCACCAGGGAGGCAGGGATCGGGACCGGGGAGCTGTTTTTT; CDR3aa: CASTREAGIGTGELFF
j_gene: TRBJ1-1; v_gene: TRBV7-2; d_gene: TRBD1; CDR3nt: TGTGCCAGCAGACAGGGGGTCAGGGGGTACGGTGAAGCTTTCTTT; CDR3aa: CASRQGVRGYGEAFF
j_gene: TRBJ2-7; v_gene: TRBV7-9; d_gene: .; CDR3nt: TGTGCCAGCAGCCCCCCGAGAAGATCCGAGCAGTACTTC; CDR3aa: CASSPPRRSEQYF
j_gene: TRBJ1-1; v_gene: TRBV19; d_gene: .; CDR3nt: TGTGCCAGTAGTCCGTGGGAGGGACAAAAGAACACTGAAGCTTTCTTT; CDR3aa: CASSPWEGQKNTEAFF